The subject of this entry is one T cell receptor beta chain. Its antigen is not identified. This entry belongs to a study of beta chain features in type 1 diabetes. The study, taken as a whole, reports: In all four CD4+ subsets, TCRB CDR3 length was significantly, moderately reduced in type 1 diabetes.

The CDR3 sequence is 14 residues long. Germline CDR1 MDHEN, CDR2 SYDVKM. V was shortened by 5 bases and J by 4 bases, with 13 bases between the two germline ends. Of the isolated RNA, all was reverse transcribed, and so the sequenced material was expressed TCRB transcripts. About 3.4 million reads per sample on average were obtained from naive, central memory and regulatory T cell samples. This table comes from immunoSEQ multiplex PCR, and its TCRdb copy is limited to in-frame clones, with some not included. The sample lists 600,000 or so clones; 9.5% to 15% were seen once. Sequencing input: naive CD4+ T cells from blood. V is TRBV28 and J is TRBJ2-3; possibly TRBD2 for D (5 bases). The origin of this receptor is a man between 25 and 39 years old with type 1 diabetes. Here the CDR3 reads CASSQFARADTQYF. The CDR3 coding sequence is TGTGCCAGCAGTCAATTTGCGAGGGCAGATACGCAGTATTTT.